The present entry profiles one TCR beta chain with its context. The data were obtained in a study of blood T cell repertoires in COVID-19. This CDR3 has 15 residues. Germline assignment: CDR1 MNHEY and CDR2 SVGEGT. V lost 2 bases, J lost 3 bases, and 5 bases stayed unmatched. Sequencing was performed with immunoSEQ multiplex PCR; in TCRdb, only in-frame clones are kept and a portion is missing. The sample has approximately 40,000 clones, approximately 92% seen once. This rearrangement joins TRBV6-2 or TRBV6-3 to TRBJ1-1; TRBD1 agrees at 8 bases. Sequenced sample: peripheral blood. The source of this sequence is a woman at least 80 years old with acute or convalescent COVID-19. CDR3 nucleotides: TGTGCCAGCAGTTACCGCAGGGGGCTGGACACTGAAGCTTTCTTT. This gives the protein CASSYRRGLDTEAFF.